The rows below give T cell receptor beta chains drawn from one sample of a study of shared clonotypes between healthy human individuals. TCRdb's copy holds only in-frame clones and misses some; the assay was immunoSEQ multiplex PCR. This sample has a few million clones, with over 90% found just once. The sample comprised naive CD4+ T cells from PBMCs. The source of these receptors is a man between 18 and 29 years old in good health. Some clones in this sample may be carry-over from other donors' samples. The CDR3 runs from the conserved cysteine through the conserved F or W.

TRBV25-1	TRBJ2-2	CASSDSLYGPGELFF
TRBV4-1	TRBJ2-7	CASSQDSLADYEQYF
TRBV28	TRBJ2-3	CASSTPSGRATDTQYF
TRBV4-1	TRBJ2-5	CASSPSVPAGLGETQYF
TRBV15	TRBJ1-2	CAAAAPGRGGYTF
TRBV5-1	TRBJ1-2	CASSSRDTPPANYGYTF
TRBV10-3	TRBJ2-2	CAISEDREDTGELFF
TRBV28	TRBJ1-5	CASSFETVLLNNQPQHF
TRBV28	TRBJ1-1	CASSTPGHPNTEAFF
TRBV5-4	TRBJ2-3	CASSLHGQLPTDTQYF
TRBV27	TRBJ2-7	CASSFRARGLISYEQYF
TRBV7-6	TRBJ2-1	CASSSPRLADYEQFF
TRBV7-2	TRBJ1-5	CASSRLPRAYVNSNQPQHF
TRBV29-1	TRBJ2-2	CSGGNTGELFF
TRBV5-4	TRBJ1-1	CASSLAPTEAFF
TRBV5-1	TRBJ2-6	CASRPSSGANVLTF
TRBV6-5	TRBJ2-5	CASSRTGTGGQQYF
TRBV6-5	TRBJ1-5	CASNPTGGESQPQHF
TRBV5-1	TRBJ1-4	CASSREATNEKLFF
TRBV30	TRBJ2-1	CAWSVRLGRGEQFF
TRBV9	TRBJ2-1	CASRTGLADHNEQFF
TRBV28	TRBJ1-5	CASSLGGGAILNQPQHF
TRBV6-1	TRBJ2-7	CASSAAQTGSSYEQYF
TRBV28	TRBJ1-2	CATLHPVRGSNYGYTF
TRBV5-1	TRBJ2-7	CASGGQGPYEQYF
TRBV28	TRBJ1-1	CASGGRSTTEAFF
TRBV5-5	TRBJ2-5	CASSWTGGQETQYF
TRBV29-1	TRBJ1-1	CSVPGYWANTEAFF
TRBV5-1	TRBJ2-3	CASSYSGRATDTQYF
TRBV2	TRBJ2-1	CASRRTSGSGEQFF
TRBV5-1	TRBJ1-3	CASSLFSGAGNTIYF
TRBV18	TRBJ1-2	CASSPGTGDNGYTF
TRBV11-2	TRBJ1-1	CASSPLGRNTEAFF
TRBV9	TRBJ2-1	CASSVSGRSADEQFF
TRBV6-5	TRBJ1-1	CASSYSSKAEAFF
TRBV28	TRBJ2-2	CASSRNLGGELFF
TRBV6-1	TRBJ2-7	CAIGGQGSYEQYF
TRBV7-2	TRBJ1-2	CASSLGAGRENGYTF
TRBV11-2	TRBJ2-7	CASSLWTGGDYEQYF
TRBV5-4	TRBJ2-1	CASSYSNNNEQFF
TRBV18	TRBJ2-2	CASSPGLAENTGELFF
TRBV6-5	TRBJ2-2	CASRGGGWTGELFF
TRBV21-1	TRBJ2-7	CASSSLDLLILRVSYEQYF
TRBV29-1	TRBJ1-2	CSGTGAYGYTF
TRBV18	TRBJ2-1	CASSQSSGNEQFF
TRBV7-9	TRBJ2-2	CASSFTGTYSTGELFF
TRBV19	TRBJ2-7	CASSMRTSGRHEQYF
TRBV11-2	TRBJ1-2	CASRKVGGRGYGYTF
TRBV5-4	TRBJ2-1	CASSPRLRASYNEQFF
TRBV6-1	TRBJ2-2	CASSEAPVGSGRALTGELFF
TRBV7-9	TRBJ2-6	CASSLKAGAAGANVLTF
TRBV15	TRBJ2-3	CATSRGRGSTDTQYF
TRBV2	TRBJ1-1	CASSEMGARLAEAFF
TRBV28	TRBJ1-1	CASRYPGTANTEAFF
TRBV5-8	TRBJ2-7	CASSGLAPYEQYF
TRBV4-2	TRBJ2-7	CASSQEKAVEQYF
TRBV7-9	TRBJ1-2	CASSPGSYGYTF